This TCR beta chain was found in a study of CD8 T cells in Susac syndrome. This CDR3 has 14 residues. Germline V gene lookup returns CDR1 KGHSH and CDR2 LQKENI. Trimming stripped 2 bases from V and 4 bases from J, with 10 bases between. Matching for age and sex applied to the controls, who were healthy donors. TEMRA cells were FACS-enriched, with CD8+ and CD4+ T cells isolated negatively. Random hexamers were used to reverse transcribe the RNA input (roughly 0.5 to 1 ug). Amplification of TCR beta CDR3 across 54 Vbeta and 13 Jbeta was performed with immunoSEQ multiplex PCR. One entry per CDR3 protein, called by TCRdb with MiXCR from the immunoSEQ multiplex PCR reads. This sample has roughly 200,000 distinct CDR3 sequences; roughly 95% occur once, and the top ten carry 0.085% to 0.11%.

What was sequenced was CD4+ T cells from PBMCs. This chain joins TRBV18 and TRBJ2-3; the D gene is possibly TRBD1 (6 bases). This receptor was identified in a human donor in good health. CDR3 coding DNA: TGTGCCAGCTCACCAACAGGGATCCCAGATACGCAGTATTTT. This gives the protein CASSPTGIPDTQYF. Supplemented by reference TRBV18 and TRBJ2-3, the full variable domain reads NAGVMQNPRHLVRRRGQEARLRCSPMKGHSHVYWYRQLPEEGLKFMVYLQKENIIDESGMPKERFSAEFPKEGPSILRIQQVVRGDSAAYFCASSPTGIPDTQYFGPGTRLTVL.